This TCR beta chain came from a study of vaccination and CD4 T cells after COVID-19 (dated by TCRdb to between 2022 and 2023). About the investigation overall: SARS-CoV-2 positivity had been established in the convalescent patients by nasal swab PCR, and mild disease was recorded in roughly 10 of these patients and severe disease in one. Each participant got two doses of either the Pfizer-BioNTech BNT162b2 vaccine (n=8) or the Moderna mRNA-1273 vaccine (n=2). In around 10 COVID-19 convalescent patients and several infection-naive healthy vaccine recipients, researchers compared the spike-specific CD4+ TCR repertoire from before mRNA vaccination with the repertoire from after. The time from the second vaccine dose to post-vaccine blood sampling had a median of roughly 79 days and ranged from about 14 to 241 days. In control cultures, a CEFX viral epitope pool was used as positive control, an HIV-1 Nef peptide pool was used as negative control, or no peptide was added. The cultures were stimulated with overlapping spike peptide pools from SARS-CoV-2 and from the common cold coronaviruses HCoV-NL63, HCoV-OC43 and HCoV-229E. The convalescent cohort included six males and four females, with two Hispanic individuals, seven Caucasians, two Asians and one multiracial person. Post-COVID blood samples from convalescent patients were collected a median of around 110 days after diagnosis, with a range of 35 to 161 days.

Inclusive of the bounding cysteine and phenylalanine, the CDR3 is 13 residues long. Only the CDR3 part of the read is kept: 39 bases, read in frame from the first base. The germline V end is reduced by 6 bases and the J end by 9 bases; junction bases left unmatched: 8. CDR1 and CDR2, per the germline V gene, are MNHEY and SVGEGT. What the study reported, not specific to this receptor: In convalescent patients, a median around 86% of post-vaccine SARS-CoV-2-reactive clones were detected only after vaccination, suggesting vaccine-specific priming. In convalescent patients, nearly all vaccine-specific clones (304 of 307) were found to be mono-reactive for SARS-CoV-2 spike rather than cross-reactive with common cold coronaviruses. The study included relatively few convalescent patients and did not analyze early timepoints after natural infection. The median count of SARS-CoV-2-reactive clonotypes went up from 20 to 25 after infection to roughly 38 after vaccination, although the change was not significant.

This clonotype came up a few times. The antigen it binds to is not known. Base qualities are missing; no much larger clone stands one base away. The treatment or condition label of this sample denotes: roughly ten-day PBMC culture with coronavirus spike peptide pools or control peptides (ViraFEST assay). The ViraFEST assay was used in the study, in which antigen-specific T cells were expanded with peptide pools and expanded clonotypes were subsequently identified by TCR sequencing. The positive SARS-CoV-2 PCR tests of the convalescent patients were dated from March to December 2020, before the Alpha, Beta and Delta variants emerged in the United States. PBMCs were cultured at under 2.5 million per well in IMDM supplemented with roughly 5% human AB serum and 10 IU/ml IL-2, with about 11 ug/ml peptide pools added. Half of the culture medium was replaced with fresh IL-2-containing medium on days 3 and 7. After 9 to 11 days of culture, CD4+ T cells were isolated by negative selection with the EasySep CD4+ T cell isolation kit. Ficoll-Paque Plus gradient centrifugation was used to isolate PBMCs from whole blood, and the isolated PBMCs were then either used fresh or cryopreserved at -140C. Triplicate wells were generally used for each culture condition.

Library construction relied on PCR. TCR sequencing of DNA from cultured CD4+ T cells used the Oncomine TCR Beta short-read assay at the Johns Hopkins FTIC core. Genomic DNA was extracted from the cultured CD4+ T cells with the QIAamp micro DNA kit. The Oncomine TCR Beta libraries from cultured CD4+ T cells were pooled using unique dual indexes and then sequenced on an Illumina iSeq 100. On the authors' methods: Non-productive sequences were removed, and CDR3s that did not start with C, did not end with F or W, or were shorter than 7 amino acids were discarded. The MANAFEST web application was used to identify antigen-specific clonotypes by comparing peptide-stimulated wells against reference wells and other culture wells. To be called positive, a clone needed an FDR below 0.05, an odds ratio above 5, and a productive frequency above 0.1% in at least two of three replicate wells. A clonotype counted as cross-reactive if it showed significant expansion both in the SARS-CoV-2 spike wells and in at least one common cold coronavirus spike condition. Using R version 3.6.1, CDR3 homology was evaluated through Levenshtein distances (stringdist) along with unrooted phylogenetic trees (ape). Clones were called with MiXCR by TCRdb after fastp trimmed the public reads at Q25, and only in-frame beta chains were retained. Rows merge per CDR3 protein into single entries with the most common DNA and genes. TCRdb's processing, not the authors', yielded these V and J calls. Here the sample has over 9,000 distinct CDR3 sequences; 53% occur a single time. The ten largest clones take up 10% to 15% of the sample.

Sequencing was carried out using CD4+ T cells from blood, cultured in vitro. The source of this sequence is a human donor who had recovered from COVID-19. The sequence joins TRBV6-2 or TRBV6-3 to TRBJ2-3; TRBD2 matches 8 bases in the middle. The nucleotides read TGTGCCAGCAGCCCATGGGGCGGGAGGACGCAGTATTTT. Its translation is CASSPWGGRTQYF.